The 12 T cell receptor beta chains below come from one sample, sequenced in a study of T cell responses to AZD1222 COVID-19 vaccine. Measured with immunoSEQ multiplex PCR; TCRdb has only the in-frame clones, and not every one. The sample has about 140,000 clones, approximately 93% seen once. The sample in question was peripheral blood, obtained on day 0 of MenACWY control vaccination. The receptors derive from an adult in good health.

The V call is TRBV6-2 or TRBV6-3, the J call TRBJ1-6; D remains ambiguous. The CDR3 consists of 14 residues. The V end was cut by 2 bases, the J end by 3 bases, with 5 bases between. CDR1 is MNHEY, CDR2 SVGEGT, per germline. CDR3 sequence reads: CASSYASYNSPLHF. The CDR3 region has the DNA TGTGCCAGCAGTTACGCCAGCTATAATTCACCCCTCCACTTT.

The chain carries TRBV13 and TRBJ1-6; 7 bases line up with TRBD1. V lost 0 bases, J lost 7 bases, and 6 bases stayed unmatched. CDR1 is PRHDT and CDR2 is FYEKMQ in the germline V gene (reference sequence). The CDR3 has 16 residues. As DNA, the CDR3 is TGTGCCAGCAGCTTAGGATTCGCAGGGGGAAATTCACCCCTCCACTTT. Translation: CASSLGFAGGNSPLHF.

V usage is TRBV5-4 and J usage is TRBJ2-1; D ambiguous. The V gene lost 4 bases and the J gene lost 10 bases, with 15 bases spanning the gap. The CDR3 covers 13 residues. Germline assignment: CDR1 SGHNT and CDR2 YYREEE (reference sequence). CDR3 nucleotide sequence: TGTGCCAGCAGCCCCTTGAAAGTCGGCGAGCAGTTCTTC. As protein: CASSPLKVGEQFF.

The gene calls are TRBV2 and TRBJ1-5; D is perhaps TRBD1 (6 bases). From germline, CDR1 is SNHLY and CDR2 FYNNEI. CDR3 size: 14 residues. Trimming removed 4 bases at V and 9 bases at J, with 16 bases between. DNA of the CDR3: TGTGCCAGCAGTGGAAACAGGGCTCGGGGGCCCCAGCATTTT. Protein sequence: CASSGNRARGPQHF.

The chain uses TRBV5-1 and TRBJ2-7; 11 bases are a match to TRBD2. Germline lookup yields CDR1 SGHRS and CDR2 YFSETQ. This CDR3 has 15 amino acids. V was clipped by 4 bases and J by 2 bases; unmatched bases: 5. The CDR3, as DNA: TGCGCCAGCAGCCCTACTAGCGGGAGTACCTACGAGCAGTACTTC. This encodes CASSPTSGSTYEQYF. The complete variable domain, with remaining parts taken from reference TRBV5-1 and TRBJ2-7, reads KAGVTQTPRYLIKTRGQQVTLSCSPISGHRSVSWYQQTPGQGLQFLFEYFSETQRNKGNFPGRFSGRQFSNSRSEMNVSTLELGDSALYLCASSPTSGSTYEQYFGPGTRLTVT.

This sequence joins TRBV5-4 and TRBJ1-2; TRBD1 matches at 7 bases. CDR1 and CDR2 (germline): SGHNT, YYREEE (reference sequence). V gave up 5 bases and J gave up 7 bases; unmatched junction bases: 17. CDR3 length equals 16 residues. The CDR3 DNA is TGTGCCAGCAGTTCTAGGGTAGGGCAGGGGGACAGTGGCTACACCTTC. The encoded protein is CASSSRVGQGDSGYTF.

CDR3 protein: CASSHLGGADYEQYF. The CDR3 bases are TGTGCCAGCAGCCACCTGGGCGGGGCTGACTACGAGCAGTACTTC. The chain recombines TRBV11-1 with TRBJ2-7, with D possibly being TRBD2 (6 bases). Germline values: CDR1 SGHAT, CDR2 FQDESV (reference sequence). The V end was cut by 5 bases, the J end by 3 bases, with 17 bases between. CDR3 size: 15 residues.

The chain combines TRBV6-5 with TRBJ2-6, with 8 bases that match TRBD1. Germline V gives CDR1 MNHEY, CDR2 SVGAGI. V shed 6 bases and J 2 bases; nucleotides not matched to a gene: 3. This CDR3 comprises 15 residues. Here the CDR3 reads CASRLQGAGANVLTF. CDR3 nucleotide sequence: TGTGCCAGCAGACTACAGGGGGCTGGGGCCAACGTCCTGACTTTC.

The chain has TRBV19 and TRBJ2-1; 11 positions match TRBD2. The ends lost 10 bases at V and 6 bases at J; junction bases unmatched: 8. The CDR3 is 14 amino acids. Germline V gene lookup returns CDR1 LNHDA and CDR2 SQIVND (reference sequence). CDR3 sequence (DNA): TGTGCCACTTCCGGGACTAGCGGTGTCAATGAGCAGTTCTTC. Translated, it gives CATSGTSGVNEQFF.

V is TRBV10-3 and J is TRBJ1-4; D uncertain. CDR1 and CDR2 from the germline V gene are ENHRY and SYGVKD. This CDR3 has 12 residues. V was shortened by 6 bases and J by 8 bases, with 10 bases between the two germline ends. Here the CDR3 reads CAISERREKLFF. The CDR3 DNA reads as TGTGCCATCAGCGAGCGTCGGGAAAAACTGTTTTTT.

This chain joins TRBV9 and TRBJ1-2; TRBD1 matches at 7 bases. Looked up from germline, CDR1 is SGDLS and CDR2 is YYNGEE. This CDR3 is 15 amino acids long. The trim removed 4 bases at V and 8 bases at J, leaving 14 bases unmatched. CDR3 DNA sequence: TGTGCCAGCAGCCCCAAGGGGGCAGTTCCTGCGGGCTACACCTTC. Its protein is CASSPKGAVPAGYTF.

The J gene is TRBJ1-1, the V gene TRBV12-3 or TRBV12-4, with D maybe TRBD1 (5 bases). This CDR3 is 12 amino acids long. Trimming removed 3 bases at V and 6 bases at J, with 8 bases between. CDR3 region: CASSFGGAEAFF. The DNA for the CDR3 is TGTGCCAGCAGTTTTGGGGGGGCTGAAGCTTTCTTT.